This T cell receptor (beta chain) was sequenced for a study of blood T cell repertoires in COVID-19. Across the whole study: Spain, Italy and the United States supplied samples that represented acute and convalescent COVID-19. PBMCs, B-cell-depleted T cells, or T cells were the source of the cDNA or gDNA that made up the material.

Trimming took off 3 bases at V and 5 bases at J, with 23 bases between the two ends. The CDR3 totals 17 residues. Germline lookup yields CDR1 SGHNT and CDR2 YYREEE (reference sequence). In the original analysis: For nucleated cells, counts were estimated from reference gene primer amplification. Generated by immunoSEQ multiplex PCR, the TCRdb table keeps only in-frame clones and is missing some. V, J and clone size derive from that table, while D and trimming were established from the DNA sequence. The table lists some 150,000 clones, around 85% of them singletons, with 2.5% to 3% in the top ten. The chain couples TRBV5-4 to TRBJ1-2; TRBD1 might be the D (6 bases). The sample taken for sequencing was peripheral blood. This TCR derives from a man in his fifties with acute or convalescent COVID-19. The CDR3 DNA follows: TGTGCCAGCAGCTCCCTAAGTATGGCAGGGGAGTGGTATGGCTACACCTTC. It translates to CASSSLSMAGEWYGYTF.